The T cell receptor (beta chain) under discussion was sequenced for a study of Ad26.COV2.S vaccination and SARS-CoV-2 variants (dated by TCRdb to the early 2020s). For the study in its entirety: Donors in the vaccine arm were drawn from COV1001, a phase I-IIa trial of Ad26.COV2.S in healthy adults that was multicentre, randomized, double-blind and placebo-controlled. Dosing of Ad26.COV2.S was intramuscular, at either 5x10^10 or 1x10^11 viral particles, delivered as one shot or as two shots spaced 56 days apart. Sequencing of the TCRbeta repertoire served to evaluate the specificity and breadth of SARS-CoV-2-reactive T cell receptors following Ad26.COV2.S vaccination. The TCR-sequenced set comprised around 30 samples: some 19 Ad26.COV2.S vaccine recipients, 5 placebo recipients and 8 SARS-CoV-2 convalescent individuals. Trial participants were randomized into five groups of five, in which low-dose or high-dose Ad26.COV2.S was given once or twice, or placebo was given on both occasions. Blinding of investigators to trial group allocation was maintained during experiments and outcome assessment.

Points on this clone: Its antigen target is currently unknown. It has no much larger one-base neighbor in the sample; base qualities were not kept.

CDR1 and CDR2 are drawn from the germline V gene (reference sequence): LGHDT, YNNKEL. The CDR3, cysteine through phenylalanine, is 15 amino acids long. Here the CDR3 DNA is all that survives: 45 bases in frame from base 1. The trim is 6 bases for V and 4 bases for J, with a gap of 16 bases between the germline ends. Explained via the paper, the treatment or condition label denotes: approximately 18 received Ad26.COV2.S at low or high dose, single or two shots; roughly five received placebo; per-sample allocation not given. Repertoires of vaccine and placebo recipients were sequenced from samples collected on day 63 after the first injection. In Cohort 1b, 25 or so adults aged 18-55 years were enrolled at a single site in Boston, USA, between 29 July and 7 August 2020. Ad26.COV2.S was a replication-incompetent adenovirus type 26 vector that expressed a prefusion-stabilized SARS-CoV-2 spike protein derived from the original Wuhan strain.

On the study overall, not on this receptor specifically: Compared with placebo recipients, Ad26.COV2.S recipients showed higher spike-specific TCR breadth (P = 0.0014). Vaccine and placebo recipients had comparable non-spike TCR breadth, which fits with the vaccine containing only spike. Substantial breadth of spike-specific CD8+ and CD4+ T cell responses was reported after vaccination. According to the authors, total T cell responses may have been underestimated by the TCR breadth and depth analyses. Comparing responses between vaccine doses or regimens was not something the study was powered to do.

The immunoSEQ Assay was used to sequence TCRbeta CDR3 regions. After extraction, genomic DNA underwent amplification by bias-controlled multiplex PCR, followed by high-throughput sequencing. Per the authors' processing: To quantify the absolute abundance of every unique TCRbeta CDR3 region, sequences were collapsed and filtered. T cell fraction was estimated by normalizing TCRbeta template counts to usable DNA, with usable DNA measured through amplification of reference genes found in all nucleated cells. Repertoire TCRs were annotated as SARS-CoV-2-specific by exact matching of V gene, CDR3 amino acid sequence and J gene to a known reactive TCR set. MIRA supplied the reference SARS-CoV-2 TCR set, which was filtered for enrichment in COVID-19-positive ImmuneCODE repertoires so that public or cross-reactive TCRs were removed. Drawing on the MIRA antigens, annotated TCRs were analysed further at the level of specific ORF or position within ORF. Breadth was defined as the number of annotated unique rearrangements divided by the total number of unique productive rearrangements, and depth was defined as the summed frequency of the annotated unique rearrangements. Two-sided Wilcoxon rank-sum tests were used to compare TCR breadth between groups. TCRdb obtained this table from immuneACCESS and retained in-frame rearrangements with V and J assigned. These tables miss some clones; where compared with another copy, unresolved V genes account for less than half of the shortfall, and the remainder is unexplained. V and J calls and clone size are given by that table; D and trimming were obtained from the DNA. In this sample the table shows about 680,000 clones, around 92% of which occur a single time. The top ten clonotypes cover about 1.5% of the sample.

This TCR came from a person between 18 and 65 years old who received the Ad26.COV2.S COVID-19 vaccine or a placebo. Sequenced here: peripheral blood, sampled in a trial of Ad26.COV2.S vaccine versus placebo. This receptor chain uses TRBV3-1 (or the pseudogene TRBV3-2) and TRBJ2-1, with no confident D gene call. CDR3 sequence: CASSSAQTLYNEQFF. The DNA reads TGTGCCAGCAGTTCAGCTCAAACCTTATACAATGAGCAGTTCTTC.